One T cell receptor beta chain is described in this entry. Its antigen remains unidentified. Making TCR cDNA involved 5'RACE template switching, which added UMIs and a universal primer site. TCRdb fed the 5' RACE reads into MiXCR, producing one record per CDR3 protein. Of almost 600,000 distinct CDR3 sequences in the sample, roughly 13% were seen once. Germline CDR1 reads SEHNR; CDR2 reads FQNEAQ (reference sequence). V was clipped by 5 bases and J by 4 bases; unmatched bases: 7. The length of the CDR3 is 14 residues. This record comes from a study of T cells after yellow fever vaccination. Study-level points and caveats: Though weaker, the secondary response peaked faster, on day 5 versus 15.

This receptor was identified in a man aged 25-45 years who received the YFV17D yellow fever vaccine. Source: PBMCs, taken on the day of the yellow fever booster vaccination. V usage is TRBV7-9 and J usage is TRBJ1-1, with TRBD1 matching over 7 bases. The CDR3 nucleotides are TGTGCCAGCAGCCGAGACAGGGCCACCACTGAAGCTTTCTTT. Translation: CASSRDRATTEAFF.